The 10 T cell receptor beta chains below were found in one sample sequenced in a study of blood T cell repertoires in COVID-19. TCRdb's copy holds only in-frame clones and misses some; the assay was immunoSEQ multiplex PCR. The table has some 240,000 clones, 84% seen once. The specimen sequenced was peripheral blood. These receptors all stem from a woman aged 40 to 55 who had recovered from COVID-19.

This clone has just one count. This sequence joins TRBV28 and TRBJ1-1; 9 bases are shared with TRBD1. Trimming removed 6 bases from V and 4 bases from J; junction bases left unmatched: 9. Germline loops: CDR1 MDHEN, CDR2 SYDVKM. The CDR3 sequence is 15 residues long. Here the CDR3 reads CASRGNRGRSTEAFF. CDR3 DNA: TGTGCCAGCAGGGGTAACAGGGGGCGAAGCACTGAAGCTTTCTTT.

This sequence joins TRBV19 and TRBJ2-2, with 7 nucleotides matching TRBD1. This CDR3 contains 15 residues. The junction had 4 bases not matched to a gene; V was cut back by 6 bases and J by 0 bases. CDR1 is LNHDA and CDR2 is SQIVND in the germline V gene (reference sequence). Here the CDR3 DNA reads TGTGCCAGTAGGACAGGGTATACGAACACCGGGGAGCTGTTTTTT. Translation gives CASRTGYTNTGELFF.

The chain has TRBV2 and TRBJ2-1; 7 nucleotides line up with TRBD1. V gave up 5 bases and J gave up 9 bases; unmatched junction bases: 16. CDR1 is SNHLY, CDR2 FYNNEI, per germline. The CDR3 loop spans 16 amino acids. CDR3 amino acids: CASSTTGTTVLSEQFF. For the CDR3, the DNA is TGTGCCAGCAGTACGACAGGGACCACCGTCCTTTCTGAGCAGTTCTTC.

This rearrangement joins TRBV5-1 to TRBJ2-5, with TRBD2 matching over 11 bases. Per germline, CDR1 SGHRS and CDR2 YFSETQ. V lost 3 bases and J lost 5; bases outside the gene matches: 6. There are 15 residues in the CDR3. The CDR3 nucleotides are TGCGCCAGCAGCTCGCTAGCGGGGGGAACGGAGACCCAGTACTTC. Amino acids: CASSSLAGGTETQYF.

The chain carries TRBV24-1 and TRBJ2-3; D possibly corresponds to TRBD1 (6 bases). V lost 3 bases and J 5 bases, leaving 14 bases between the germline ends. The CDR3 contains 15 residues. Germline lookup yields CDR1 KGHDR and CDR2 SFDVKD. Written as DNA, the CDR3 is TGTGCCACCAGTGATCCTAGGACAGCCGGAGATACGCAGTATTTT. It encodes CATSDPRTAGDTQYF.

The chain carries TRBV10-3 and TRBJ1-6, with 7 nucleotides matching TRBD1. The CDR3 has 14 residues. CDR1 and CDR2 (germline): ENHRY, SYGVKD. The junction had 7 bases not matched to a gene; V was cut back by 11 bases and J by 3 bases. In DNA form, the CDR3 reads TGTGCCTCAACCTGGGACAGCTATAATTCACCCCTCCACTTT. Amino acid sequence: CASTWDSYNSPLHF.

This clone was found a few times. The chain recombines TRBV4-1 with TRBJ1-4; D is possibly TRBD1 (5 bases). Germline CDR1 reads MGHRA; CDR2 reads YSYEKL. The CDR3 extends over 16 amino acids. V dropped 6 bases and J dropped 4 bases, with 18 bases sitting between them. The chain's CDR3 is CASSHRPDRDNEKLFF. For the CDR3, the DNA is TGCGCCAGCAGTCATAGACCCGACAGAGATAATGAAAAACTGTTTTTT.

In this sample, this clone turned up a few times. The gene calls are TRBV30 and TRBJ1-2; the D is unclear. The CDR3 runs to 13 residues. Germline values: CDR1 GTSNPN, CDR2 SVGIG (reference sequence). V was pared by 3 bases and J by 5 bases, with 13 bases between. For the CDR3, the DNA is TGTGCCTGGAGGAAGACTCCTCCGTATGGCTACACCTTC. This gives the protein CAWRKTPPYGYTF. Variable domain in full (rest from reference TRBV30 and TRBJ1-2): SQTIHQWPATLVQPVGSPLSLECTVEGTSNPNLYWYRQAAGRGLQLLFYSVGIGQISSEVPQNLSASRPQDRQFILSSKKLLLSDSGFYLCAWRKTPPYGYTFGSGTRLTVV.

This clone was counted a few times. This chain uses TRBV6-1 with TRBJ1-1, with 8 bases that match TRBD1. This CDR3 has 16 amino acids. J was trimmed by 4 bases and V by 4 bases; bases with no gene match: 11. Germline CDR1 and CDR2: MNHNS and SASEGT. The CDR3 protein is CASSVGAGGLGTEAFF. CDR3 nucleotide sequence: TGTGCCAGCAGTGTGGGGGCAGGGGGCCTCGGCACTGAAGCTTTCTTT.

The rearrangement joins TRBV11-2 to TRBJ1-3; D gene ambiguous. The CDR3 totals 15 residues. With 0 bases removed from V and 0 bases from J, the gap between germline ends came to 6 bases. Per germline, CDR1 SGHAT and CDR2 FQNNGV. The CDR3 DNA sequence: TGTGCCAGCAGCTTAGACAGGCGCTCTGGAAACACCATATATTTT. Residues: CASSLDRRSGNTIYF.